These T cell receptor beta chains were read from a single sample in a study of blood T cell repertoires in COVID-19. TCRdb's table, derived via immunoSEQ multiplex PCR, lists solely in-frame clones and lacks some. The table lists about 220,000 clones, roughly 90% of them singletons, with around 3.8% in the top ten. The sample was PBMCs or T cells enriched from blood (not recorded which). Source of these receptors: a woman aged 40 to 50 with acute COVID-19. The conserved cysteine and the conserved F or W are not part of the CDR3 here.

CDR3aa | v_gene
ATSRGFTADTQY | TRBV24-1
ASSVYSGTTDTQY | TRBV9
ASSLFVVDTQY | TRBV11-3
ASSIADGTVGYSNQPQH | TRBV19
AADWGGEKLF | TRBV30
ASSLDRGNTEAF | TRBV18
ASSLDGRQDEQF | TRBV7-9
ASSTGTGGYGYT | TRBV11-2
ASGLVILDYAGSNEQF | TRBV12-5
ASSHSGQDEKLF | TRBV3-1/TRBV3-2
ASSLGPGQGNSPLH | TRBV5-1
ASKPGGGTEAF | TRBV12-3/TRBV12-4
ASSHRAGYGYT | TRBV12-3/TRBV12-4
ASSFIYSGFTGTGELF | TRBV5-6
ASSWTGKTGELF | TRBV7-2
ASNLVTGNTIY | TRBV2
AISSTGGTTGELF | TRBV10-3
ASSAGQGAKNIQY | TRBV9
ASSFTSNRDRIDGYT | TRBV5-1
ASSLDRPNYSGNTIY | TRBV18
ATYRGSNSPLH | TRBV2
SASRDNRGVQPQH | TRBV20-1
ATPDRENTEAF | TRBV19
ASSWNSGVNGEKLF | TRBV7-2
AGGETYGNEQF | TRBV2
ASSQGTGVSSGNTIY | TRBV4-3
ASSLGGQGRRNEQF | TRBV7-3
ASSPVWTAGGQPQH | TRBV4-3
ASRSMAGGSGELF | TRBV27
ASTRTSGDRELF | TRBV3-1/TRBV3-2
ASRAPGTGELF | TRBV2
ASSLSNTGELF | TRBV19
ASSQELAGVEQF | TRBV14
ASSELNPSGASTDTQY | TRBV6-1
ASSLDRSQETQY | TRBV5-1
ASSPGLRGVEQF | TRBV5-1
ASSQELRRQLNTEAF | TRBV4-2
ASSPGDNQPQH | TRBV9
ASSLVRGEQPQH | TRBV6-5
ASSKGQGGIGELF | TRBV19
ASSRDLAKNIQY | TRBV5-1
ASSTGTGAHSGNTIY | TRBV19
ASSPTGALRTEAF | TRBV7-9
SVVGDGYT | TRBV29-1
ASSPGGWQETQY | TRBV27
ATSMPGTGPQETQY | TRBV15
ASSLAGRGPADTQY | TRBV5-4
ASSTTGLSGNTIY | TRBV4-3